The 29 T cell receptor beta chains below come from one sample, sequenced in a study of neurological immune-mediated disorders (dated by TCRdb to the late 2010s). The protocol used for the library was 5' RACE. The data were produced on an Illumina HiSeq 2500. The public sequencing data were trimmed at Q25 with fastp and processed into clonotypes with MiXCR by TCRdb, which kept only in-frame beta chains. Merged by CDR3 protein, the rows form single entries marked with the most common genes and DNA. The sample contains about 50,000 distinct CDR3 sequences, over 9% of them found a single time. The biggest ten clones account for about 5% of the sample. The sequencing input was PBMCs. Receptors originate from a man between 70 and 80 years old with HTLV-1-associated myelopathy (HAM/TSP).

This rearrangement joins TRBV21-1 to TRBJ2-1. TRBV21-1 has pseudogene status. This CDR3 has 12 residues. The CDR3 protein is CASRRSYNEQFF. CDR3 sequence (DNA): TGTGCCAGCCGCAGGAGCTACAATGAGCAGTTCTTC.

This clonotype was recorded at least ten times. The CDR3 nucleotides are TGTGCCAGCTTAAGGGGCGACCAAGAGACCCAGTACTTC. Protein: CASLRGDQETQYF. The chain has TRBV28 and TRBJ2-5; the D gene is possibly TRBD1 (5 bases). The CDR3 contains 13 residues. Trimming pared 8 bases from V and 0 bases from J, leaving 10 bases between. Per germline, CDR1 MDHEN and CDR2 SYDVKM. Variable domain in full (rest from reference TRBV28 and TRBJ2-5): DVKVTQSSRYLVKRTGEKVFLECVQDMDHENMFWYRQDPGLGLRLIYFSYDVKMKEKGDIPEGYSVSREKKERFSLILESASTNQTSMYLCASLRGDQETQYFGPGTRLLVL.

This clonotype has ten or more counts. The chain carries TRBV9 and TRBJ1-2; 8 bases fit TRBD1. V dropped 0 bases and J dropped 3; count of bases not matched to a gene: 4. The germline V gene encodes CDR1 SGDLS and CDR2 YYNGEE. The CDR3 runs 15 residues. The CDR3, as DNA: TGTGCCAGCAGCGTAGGGGTGACAGGGGACTATGGCTACACCTTC. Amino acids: CASSVGVTGDYGYTF.

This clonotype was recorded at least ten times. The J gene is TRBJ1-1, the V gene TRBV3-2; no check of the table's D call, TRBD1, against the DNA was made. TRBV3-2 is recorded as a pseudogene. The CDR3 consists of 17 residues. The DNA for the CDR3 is TGTGCCAGCAGCCCCCGAAGCTTGGTGGAAAGGGACACTGAAGCTTTCTTT. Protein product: CASSPRSLVERDTEAFF.

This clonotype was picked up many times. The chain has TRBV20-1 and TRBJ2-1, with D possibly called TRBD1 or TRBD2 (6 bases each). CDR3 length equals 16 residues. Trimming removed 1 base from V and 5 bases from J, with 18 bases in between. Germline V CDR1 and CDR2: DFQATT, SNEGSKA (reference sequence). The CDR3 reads CSARAQQGRLNNEQFF. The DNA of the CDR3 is TGCAGTGCTAGAGCCCAGCAGGGGAGGCTAAACAATGAGCAGTTCTTC.

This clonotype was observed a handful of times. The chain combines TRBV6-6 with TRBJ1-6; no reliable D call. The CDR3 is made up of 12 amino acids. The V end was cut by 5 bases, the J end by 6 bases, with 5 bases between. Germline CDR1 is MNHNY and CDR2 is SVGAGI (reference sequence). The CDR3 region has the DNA TGTGCCAGCAGTCAATTTAATTCACCCCTCCACTTT. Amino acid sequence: CASSQFNSPLHF.

The CDR3 region has the DNA TGCAGTGCTATGAGGGCTTCTGCGGGAGTCCCCAAAGAGCAGTTCTTC. Protein product: CSAMRASAGVPKEQFF. This rearrangement joins TRBV20-1 to TRBJ2-1, with 7 bases aligning to TRBD2. The CDR3 has 16 amino acids. The germline gives CDR1 DFQATT, CDR2 SNEGSKA (reference sequence). Trimming took 4 bases from V and 10 from J; bases not matched to a gene: 19.

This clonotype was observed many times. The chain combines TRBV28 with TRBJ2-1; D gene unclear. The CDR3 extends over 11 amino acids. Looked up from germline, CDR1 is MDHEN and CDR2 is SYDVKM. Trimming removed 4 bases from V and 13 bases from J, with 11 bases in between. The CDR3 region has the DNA TGTGCCAGCAGTTCTCCTAGACCTCAGTTCTTC. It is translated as CASSSPRPQFF.

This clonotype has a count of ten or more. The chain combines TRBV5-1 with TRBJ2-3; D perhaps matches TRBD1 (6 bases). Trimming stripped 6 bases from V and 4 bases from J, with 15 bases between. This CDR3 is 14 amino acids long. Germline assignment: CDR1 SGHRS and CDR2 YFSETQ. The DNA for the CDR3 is TGCGCCAGCACCCGAGCGCCAGGGGCAGATACGCAGTATTTT. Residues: CASTRAPGADTQYF.

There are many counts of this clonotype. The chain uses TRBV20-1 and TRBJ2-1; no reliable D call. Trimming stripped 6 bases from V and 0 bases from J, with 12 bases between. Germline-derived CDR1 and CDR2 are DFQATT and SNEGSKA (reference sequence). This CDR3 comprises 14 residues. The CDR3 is CSAPKQLSYNEQFF. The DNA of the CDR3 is TGCAGTGCCCCGAAGCAGCTCTCCTACAATGAGCAGTTCTTC.

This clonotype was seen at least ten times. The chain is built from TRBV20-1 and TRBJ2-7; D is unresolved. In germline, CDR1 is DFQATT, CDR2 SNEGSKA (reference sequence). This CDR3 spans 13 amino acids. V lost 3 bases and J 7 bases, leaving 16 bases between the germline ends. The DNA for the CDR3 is TGCAGTGCTAGGACGGGTTTCTCCGAGGAGCAGTACTTC. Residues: CSARTGFSEEQYF.

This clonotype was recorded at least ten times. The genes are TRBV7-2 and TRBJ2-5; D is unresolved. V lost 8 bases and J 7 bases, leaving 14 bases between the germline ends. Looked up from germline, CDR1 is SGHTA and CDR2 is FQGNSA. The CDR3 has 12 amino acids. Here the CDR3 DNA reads TGTGCCAGCGGTACTGGACCTGGGACCCAGTACTTC. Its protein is CASGTGPGTQYF.

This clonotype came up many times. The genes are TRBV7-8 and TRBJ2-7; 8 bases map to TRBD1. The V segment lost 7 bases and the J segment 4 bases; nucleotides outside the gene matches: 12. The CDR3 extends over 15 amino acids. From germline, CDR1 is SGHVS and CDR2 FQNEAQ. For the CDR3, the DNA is TGTGCCAGCAACCCTAAAACGGGACAGGAGTACGAGCAGTACTTC. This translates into CASNPKTGQEYEQYF.

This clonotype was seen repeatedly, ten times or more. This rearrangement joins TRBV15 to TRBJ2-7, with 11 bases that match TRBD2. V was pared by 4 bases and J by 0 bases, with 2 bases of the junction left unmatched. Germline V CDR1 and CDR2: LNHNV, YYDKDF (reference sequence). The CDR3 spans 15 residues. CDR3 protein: CATSKLAGASYEQYF. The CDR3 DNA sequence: TGTGCCACCAGCAAACTAGCGGGAGCCTCCTACGAGCAGTACTTC.

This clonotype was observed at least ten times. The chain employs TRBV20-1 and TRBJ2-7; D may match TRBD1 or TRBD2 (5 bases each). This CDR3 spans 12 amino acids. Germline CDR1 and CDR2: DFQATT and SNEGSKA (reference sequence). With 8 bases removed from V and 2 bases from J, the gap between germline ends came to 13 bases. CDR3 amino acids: CSPRRGPYEQYF. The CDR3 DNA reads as TGCAGTCCGCGACGGGGACCCTACGAGCAGTACTTC.

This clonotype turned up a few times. The CDR3, as DNA: TGTGCCAGCTCACGAAGGGACTCCATAGGGGGCAATGAGCAGTTCTTC. Amino acids: CASSRRDSIGGNEQFF. The chain links TRBV18 to TRBJ2-1; D possibly uses TRBD1 or TRBD2 (6 bases each). The CDR3 sequence is 16 residues long. Per the germline V gene, CDR1 is KGHSH and CDR2 is LQKENI. The ends were cut back, 4 bases at V and 6 bases at J, with 19 bases in the middle.

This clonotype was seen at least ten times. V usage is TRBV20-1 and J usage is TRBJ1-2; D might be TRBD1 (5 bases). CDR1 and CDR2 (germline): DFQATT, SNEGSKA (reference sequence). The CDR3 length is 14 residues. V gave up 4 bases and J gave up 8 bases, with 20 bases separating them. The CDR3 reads CSATLPGRDHGYTF. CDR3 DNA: TGCAGTGCTACCCTACCGGGCAGGGATCACGGCTACACCTTC.

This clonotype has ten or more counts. This CDR3 reads CASTPGLTNEQFF. CDR3 DNA sequence: TGTGCCAGCACCCCGGGCTTGACTAATGAGCAGTTCTTC. The chain links TRBV12-3 or TRBV12-4 to TRBJ2-1, with D hard to call. V lost 7 bases and J lost 7, with 14 bases in between. The CDR3 loop spans 13 amino acids.

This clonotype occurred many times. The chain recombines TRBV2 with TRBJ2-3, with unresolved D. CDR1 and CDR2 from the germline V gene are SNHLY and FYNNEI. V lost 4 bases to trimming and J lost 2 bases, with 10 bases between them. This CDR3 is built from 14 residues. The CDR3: CASSVGPLTDTQYF. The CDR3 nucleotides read TGTGCCAGCAGTGTCGGCCCCCTCACAGATACGCAGTATTTT.

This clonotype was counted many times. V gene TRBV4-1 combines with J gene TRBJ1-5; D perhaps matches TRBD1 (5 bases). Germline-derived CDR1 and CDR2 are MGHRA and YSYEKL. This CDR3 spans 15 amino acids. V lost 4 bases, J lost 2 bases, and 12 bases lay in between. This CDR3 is CASSPQEQGNQPQHF. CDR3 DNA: TGCGCCAGCAGCCCCCAGGAACAGGGCAATCAGCCCCAGCATTTT.

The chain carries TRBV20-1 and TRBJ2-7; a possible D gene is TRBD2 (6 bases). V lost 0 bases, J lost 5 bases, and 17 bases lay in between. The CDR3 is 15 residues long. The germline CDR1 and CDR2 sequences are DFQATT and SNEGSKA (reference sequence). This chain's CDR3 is CSARDWGGMAHEQYF. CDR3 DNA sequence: TGCAGTGCTAGAGATTGGGGCGGGATGGCTCACGAGCAGTACTTC.

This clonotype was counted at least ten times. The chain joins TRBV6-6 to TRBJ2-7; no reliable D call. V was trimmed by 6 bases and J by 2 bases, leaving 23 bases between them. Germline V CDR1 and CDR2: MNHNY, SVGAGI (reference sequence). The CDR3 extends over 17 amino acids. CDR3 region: CASSQDPSYLTTYEQYF. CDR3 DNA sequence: TGTGCCAGCAGCCAAGACCCTTCTTACCTTACAACCTACGAGCAGTACTTC.

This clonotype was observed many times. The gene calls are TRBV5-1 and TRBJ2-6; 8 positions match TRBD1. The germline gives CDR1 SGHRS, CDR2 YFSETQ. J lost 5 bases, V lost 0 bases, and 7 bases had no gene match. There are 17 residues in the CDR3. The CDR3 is CASSLDGQGLRANVLTF. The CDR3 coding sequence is TGCGCCAGCAGCTTGGACGGACAGGGTTTGAGGGCCAACGTCCTGACTTTC.

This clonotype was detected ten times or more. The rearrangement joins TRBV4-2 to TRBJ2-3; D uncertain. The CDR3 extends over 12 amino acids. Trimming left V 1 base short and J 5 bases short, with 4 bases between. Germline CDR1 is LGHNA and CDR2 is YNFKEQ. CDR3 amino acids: CASSQVGDTQYF. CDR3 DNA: TGTGCCAGCAGCCAAGTGGGAGATACGCAGTATTTT.

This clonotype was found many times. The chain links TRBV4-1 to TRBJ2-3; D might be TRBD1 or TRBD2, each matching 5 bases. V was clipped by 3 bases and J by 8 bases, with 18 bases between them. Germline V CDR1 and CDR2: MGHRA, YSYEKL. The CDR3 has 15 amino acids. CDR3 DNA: TGCGCCAGCAGCCAGGACGGGGCTACACAGGCTACGCAGTATTTT. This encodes CASSQDGATQATQYF.

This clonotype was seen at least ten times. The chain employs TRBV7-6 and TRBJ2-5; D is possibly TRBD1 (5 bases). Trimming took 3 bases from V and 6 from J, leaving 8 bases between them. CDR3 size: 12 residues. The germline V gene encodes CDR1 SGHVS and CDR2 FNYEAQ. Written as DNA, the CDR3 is TGTGCCAGCAGCTTTCCAGGGCAGACCCAGTACTTC. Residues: CASSFPGQTQYF.

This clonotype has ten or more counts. CDR3 sequence (DNA): TGCAGTGCTCTCGGACAGGGGGCCTACGAGCAGTACTTC. Protein product: CSALGQGAYEQYF. The rearrangement links TRBV20-1 to TRBJ2-7, with 10 nucleotides matching TRBD1. Germline V gene data show CDR1 as DFQATT and CDR2 as SNEGSKA (reference sequence). CDR3 length equals 13 residues. Trimming removed 5 bases from V and 2 bases from J; junction bases left unmatched: 3.

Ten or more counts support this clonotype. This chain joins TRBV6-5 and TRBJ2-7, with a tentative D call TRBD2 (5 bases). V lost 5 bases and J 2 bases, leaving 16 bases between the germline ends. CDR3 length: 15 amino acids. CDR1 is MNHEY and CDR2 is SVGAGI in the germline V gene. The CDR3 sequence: CASSPNYDGTYEQYF. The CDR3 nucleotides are TGTGCCAGCAGTCCTAATTACGACGGGACCTACGAGCAGTACTTC.

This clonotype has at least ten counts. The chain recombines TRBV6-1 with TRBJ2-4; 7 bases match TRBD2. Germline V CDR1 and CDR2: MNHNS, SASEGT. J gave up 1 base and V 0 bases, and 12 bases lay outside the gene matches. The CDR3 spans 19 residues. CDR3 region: CASSEAPGGGDKAKNIQYF. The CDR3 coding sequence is TGTGCCAGCAGTGAAGCCCCGGGGGGAGGCGATAAGGCCAAAAACATTCAGTACTTC.